What follows is one TCR beta chain and its context. Seattle patients were enrolled during active infection and followed longitudinally. There are 16 residues in the CDR3. Germline assignment: CDR1 KGHSH and CDR2 LQKENI. V lost 2 bases and J lost 0; bases outside the gene matches: 3. Measured with immunoSEQ multiplex PCR; TCRdb has only the in-frame clones, and not every one. The sample records roughly 170,000 clones, 79% being singletons. The data belong to a study of blood T cell repertoires in COVID-19. Study overall: In each case, the material was cDNA or gDNA derived from T cells, B-cell-depleted T cells, or PBMCs.

The receptor's source is a woman aged 55-70 years with COVID-19, enrolled during active disease. This chain uses TRBV18 with TRBJ2-2; 7 bases align to TRBD1. The sequencing input was peripheral blood. The DNA for the CDR3 is TGTGCCAGCTCACCATCGACAGGGACGAACACCGGGGAGCTGTTTTTT. The encoded protein is CASSPSTGTNTGELFF.